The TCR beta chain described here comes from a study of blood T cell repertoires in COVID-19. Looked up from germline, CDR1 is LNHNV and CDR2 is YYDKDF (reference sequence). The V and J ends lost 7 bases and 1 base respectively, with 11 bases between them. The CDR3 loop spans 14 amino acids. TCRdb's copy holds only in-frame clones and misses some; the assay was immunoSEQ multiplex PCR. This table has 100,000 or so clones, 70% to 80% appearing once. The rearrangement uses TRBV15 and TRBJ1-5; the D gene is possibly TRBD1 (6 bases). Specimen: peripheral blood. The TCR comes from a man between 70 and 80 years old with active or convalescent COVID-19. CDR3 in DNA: TGTGCCACCACTCGGGACACGAGCAATCAGCCCCAGCATTTT. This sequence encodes CATTRDTSNQPQHF.